This TCR beta chain was captured in a study of regulatory T cells in long-lasting Graves disease. Building of the TCR beta libraries involved iRepertoire HTBI primers and Arm-PCR of CDR3 regions. One entry per CDR3 protein results from TCRdb running MiXCR on the multiplex PCR reads. The repertoire holds 380,000 or so distinct CDR3 sequences, with about 17% as singletons. CDR3 length equals 14 residues. The V gene lost 0 bases and the J gene lost 7 bases, with 15 bases spanning the gap. The germline V gene encodes CDR1 DFQATT and CDR2 SNEGSKA (reference sequence). Time point here: newly diagnosed GD, antithyroid drugs for less than 3 months. Construction of the TCR library relied on RNA isolated from PBMCs. These data are also associated with another study on T cells in Graves' hyperthyroidism and ophthalmopathy.

This sample comprised peripheral blood mononuclear cells (PBMCs), obtained at new diagnosis, from a patient treated with antithyroid drugs. The chain recombines TRBV20-1 with TRBJ1-2; a weak D match, TRBD1 (6 bases). This TCR was recovered from a woman aged 18-35 years with Graves disease. The CDR3 DNA reads as TGCAGTGCTAGAGATCTACAGGGAATGGGTGGCTACACCTTC. Protein sequence: CSARDLQGMGGYTF.